One sample yielded the 5 T cell receptor beta chains listed below, sequenced in a study of blood T cell repertoires in COVID-19. TCRdb's table, derived via immunoSEQ multiplex PCR, lists solely in-frame clones and lacks some. The sample has around 70,000 clones, approximately 90% seen once. Specimen: peripheral blood. The receptors shown here come from a man aged 45-65 years with COVID-19, enrolled during active disease.

V and J are TRBV7-2 and TRBJ2-3; 13 bases are shared with TRBD2. V lost 5 bases and J lost 4; bases outside the gene matches: 9. The length of the CDR3 is 17 residues. The V gene's germline CDR1 is SGHTA and CDR2 FQGNSA. The CDR3 nucleotides read TGTGCCAGCAGCCCAAGGACTAGCGGGAGCCTTGCAGATACGCAGTATTTT. Residues: CASSPRTSGSLADTQYF.

A word on this clone: The same CDR3 can be traced to other DNA sequences in this sample. The CDR3 nucleotides are TGTGCCAGTAGAATTAGCGGGAGCTCCTACAATGAGCAGTTCTTC. It codes for CASRISGSSYNEQFF. The chain carries TRBV19 and TRBJ2-1, with 9 bases that match TRBD2. The V and J ends lost 6 bases and 0 bases, in that order; junction bases with no gene match: 3. CDR1 LNHDA and CDR2 SQIVND come from the germline V gene (reference sequence). This CDR3 has 15 amino acids.

The rearrangement joins TRBV3-1 (or the pseudogene TRBV3-2) to TRBJ1-1; 8 nucleotides align to TRBD1. Germline V gene lookup returns CDR1 LGHDT and CDR2 YNNKEL (reference sequence). The length of the CDR3 is 16 residues. Unmatched junction bases numbered 18, after V lost 4 bases and J lost 11 bases. The DNA for the CDR3 is TGTGCCAGCAGCCCTCATTCCGGACAGGGAGGTGTGGGGGCTTTCTTT. Residues: CASSPHSGQGGVGAFF.

This clone was counted a single time. This chain connects TRBV19 to TRBJ1-1; tentative D call: TRBD1 (6 bases). The V and J ends lost 9 bases and 4 bases respectively, with 18 bases between them. CDR1 is LNHDA and CDR2 is SQIVND in the germline V gene (reference sequence). This CDR3 region has 14 residues. The CDR3 is CASDRGGQGTEAFF. The CDR3 DNA sequence: TGTGCCAGCGACCGGGGGGGGCAGGGCACTGAAGCTTTCTTT.

The rearrangement links TRBV2 to TRBJ2-3, with D perhaps TRBD2 (6 bases). Germline CDR1 and CDR2: SNHLY and FYNNEI. The CDR3 extends over 13 amino acids. Trimming removed 10 bases at V and 4 bases at J, with 15 bases between. This chain's CDR3 is CAMEGGTADTQYF. As DNA, the CDR3 is TGTGCCATGGAGGGCGGGACTGCAGATACGCAGTATTTT.